This TCR beta chain was sequenced for a study of human CD8 memory T cell subsets (dated by TCRdb to 2020 to 2022). The study in broad terms: The clonal relationships among stem-like (TSTEM), progenitor exhausted-like (TPEX) and effector memory CD8+ T cell subsets were assessed by comparing the TCRbeta repertoires of these subsets. Several donors each provided TSTEM, TPEX and effector memory subsets, from which TCRbeta repertoires were obtained. General findings and caveats noted by the study authors: Although both stem-like subsets shared clonotypes with effector memory cells, the overlap between TSTEM and TPEX repertoires was minimal, suggesting distinct antigen spectra for the TSTEM and TPEX subsets. Only TCRbeta chains were sequenced, and repertoire comparisons rested on more than five donors tested with paired t-tests and Bonferroni correction. Similarly high normalized Shannon-Wiener diversity was shown by TSTEM and TPEX subsets, whereas comparatively lower diversity was seen in effector memory subsets. Based on Chao1 estimates, TSTEM subsets appeared to have greater repertoire diversity than TPEX subsets, which may reflect a broader range of specificities.

Density gradient separation was used to isolate peripheral blood mononuclear cells from buffy coats of healthy donors. In the study, negative magnetic separation with EasySep or MojoSort CD8+ T cell isolation kits was used to enrich total CD8+ T cells. For each subset, total RNA was extracted using an RNeasy Mini Kit from duplicate vials of over 120,000 sorted CD8+ T cells. The PBMCs were used either fresh or after being cryopreserved in fetal bovine serum with around 10% DMSO. Fluorescence-activated cell sorting on a FACSAria III was used to sort CD8+ T cell subsets to purity. A Human TCR Profiling Kit was used to prepare UMI-labeled 5' RACE TCRbeta libraries. Every TCRbeta library was prepared in parallel with an identical number of PCR cycles. The source study handled its data this way. Each TCRbeta library contained between about 2,900 and 20,000 functional CDR3beta clonotypes. MIGEC 1.2.9 handled UMI extraction and consensus assembly, with a minimum of three reads required per UMI. In-frame CDR3beta repertoires were extracted with MiXCR 3.0.3. Each sample was downsampled to 42,000 randomly selected UMIs before diversity metrics were calculated in VDJtools 1.2.1. For each sample pair, the repertoire overlap metrics D, R and F2 were calculated in VDJtools using the top 3,000 clones. TCRdb reprocessed the public reads and reports one entry per CDR3 protein sequence, without DNA. TCRdb, not the authors, supplied the V and J calls. The table for this sample records approximately 11,000 distinct CDR3 sequences. 8.6% of the sample is held by the ten biggest clonotypes.

Reading from cysteine to phenylalanine, the CDR3 counts 13 amino acids. The nucleotide record is missing. CDR1 and CDR2, per the germline V gene (reference sequence), are SSHAT and FNYEAQ. Its count unrecorded, this clonotype is medium-sized (0.01 to 0.1%) by frequency. It has no known antigen specificity. The sample was CD8+ T cells from PBMCs. The source is a human donor in good health. Rearrangement joined TRBV7-7 to TRBJ2-1. This receptor carries the CDR3 CASSLNSGQEQFF.